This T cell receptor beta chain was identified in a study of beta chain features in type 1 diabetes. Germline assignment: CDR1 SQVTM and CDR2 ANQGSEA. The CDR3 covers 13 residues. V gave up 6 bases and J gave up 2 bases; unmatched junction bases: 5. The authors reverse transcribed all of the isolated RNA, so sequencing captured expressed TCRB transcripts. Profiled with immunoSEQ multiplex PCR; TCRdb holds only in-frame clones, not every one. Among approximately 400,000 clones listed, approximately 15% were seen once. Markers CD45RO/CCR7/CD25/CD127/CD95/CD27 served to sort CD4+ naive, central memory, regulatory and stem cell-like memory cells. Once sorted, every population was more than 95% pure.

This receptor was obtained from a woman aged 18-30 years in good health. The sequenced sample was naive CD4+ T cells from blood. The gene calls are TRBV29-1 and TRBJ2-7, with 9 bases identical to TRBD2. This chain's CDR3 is CSVKASGTYEQYF. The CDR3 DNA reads TGCAGCGTGAAGGCTAGCGGGACCTACGAGCAGTACTTC.